This TCR beta chain was captured in a study of OX40 agonist ivuxolimab in advanced cancers. The germline V gene encodes CDR1 SGHNT and CDR2 YENEEA. V was cut by 5 bases and J by 7 bases, with 8 bases left in between. The CDR3 extends over 12 amino acids. The repertoire was sequenced with immunoSEQ multiplex PCR; TCRdb's copy has only in-frame clones and lacks some. There are 20,000 or so clones in the sample; roughly 78% occur only once, and under 30% lies in the top ten. V and J are TRBV11-3 and TRBJ2-2, with D unresolved. The material was CD4+ or CD8+ T cells sorted from blood, obtained in a trial of the OX40 agonist ivuxolimab. This TCR was recovered from an adult with an advanced solid tumor such as melanoma, head and neck, liver or kidney cancer. CDR3 residues: CASSPRIGELFF. Here the CDR3 DNA reads TGTGCCAGCAGCCCCCGGATCGGGGAGCTGTTTTTT.